This T cell receptor (delta chain) derives from a study of delta chains in infants with herpesvirus infections (dated by TCRdb to 2023 to 2025). In terms of the full investigation: A Ugandan infant birth cohort was prospectively followed from birth to characterize gammadelta T cell responses to primary cytomegalovirus (CMV) infection. The study searched for a public fetal Vdelta1/Vgamma8 gammadelta TCR clonotype in infants who acquired CMV infection after birth. From PBMC, gammadelta TCRs were sequenced for under 20 CMV-infected infants (one congenitally infected) and eight or nine CMV-uninfected infants who had sufficient sample available. By approximate age, the infant blood samples fell into groups of 1.5, 4, 8 and 12 months. Previously published Belgian fetal and cord blood gammadelta TCR data were included only for comparison and were not generated in this cohort.

Points the paper makes about the study in general: Presence of the public clonotype at levels below the detection limit might still occur in CMV-uninfected infants. The authors noted a small sample size and no race- or environment-matched controls, since nearly all Ugandans acquire CMV before adulthood. The public clonotype was detected only at the first time point after infection and was not found in uninfected infants or in infants infected after 120 days. The public Vdelta1 clonotype was detected in 4 of 18 CMV-infected infants, namely three infected postnatally before 120 days of age and the congenitally infected infant. The frequency of the public clonotype among Vdelta1 cells appeared to be inversely correlated with age at infection and fell quickly, apparently not lasting beyond about two months.

Comment on this clone: Its antigen remains unidentified. Per-nucleotide qualities are absent, and no much larger clonotype sits a single base away.

The library was obtained by RT-PCR. PBMC RNA was reverse transcribed with SuperScript II using gamma-chain- and delta-chain-specific primers to generate TCR cDNA. cDNA was purified with AMPure XP beads, amplified, and indexed with Illumina adapters using the Nextera XT Index Kit. An Illumina MiSeq with a V2 300-cycle kit was used to sequence the gammadelta TCR libraries. Per the source publication's procedure: Using MiXCR v2.1.12, CDR3 sequences were assembled, and reads were mapped onto D, J and V genes obtained from GenBank. Repertoire analyses of the CDR3 clonotypes were performed with VDJtools v1.2.1. In TCRdb, clones were called once more from the public reads by CATT, and rows of identical DNA were later combined. The V and J calls reflect TCRdb's pipeline rather than the authors' work. Recorded for this sample are more than 2,500 delta-chain clones; more than 30% of them occurred a single time. The ten top clones hold 4.5% to 5% of the sample.

Pregnant women getting prenatal care were recruited in Kampala, Uganda, and their infants were enrolled; maternal HIV status had to be documented. Home visits to families took place weekly, and collection of infant clinical information, oral swabs and peripheral blood began at 6 weeks of age and was repeated every 4 months after that. Blood was drawn into heparin tubes, and PBMC were isolated via Ficoll-Paque density gradient centrifugation and then cryopreserved. CDR1 and CDR2 (TVYSNPD, GDNSRS) derive from the germline V gene (reference sequence). V is cut back by 2 bases and J by 2 bases, with 10 bases in the junction unmatched. The CDR3, from cysteine to phenylalanine, totals 15 residues. Only the CDR3 DNA is retained, 45 bases long and in frame from the first base.

The specimen comprised peripheral blood, sampled at time point 4 of longitudinal follow-up. The sequence derives from a human donor who was a Ugandan infant, either HIV-exposed or HIV-unexposed (not recorded which). This chain is built from TRDV3 and TRDJ1, with 8 bases matching TRDD3. The CDR3 sequence is CAFGLVWGTTDKLIF. The nucleotide sequence reads as follows: TGTGCCTTTGGCTTAGTCTGGGGGACTACCGATAAACTCATCTTT.